The clone carrying this T cell receptor beta chain showed up just once. Its specificity is unknown. This sample stems from a study of cytomegalovirus exposure and HLA in healthy donors. Study-wide points: From TCR beta sequences, most subjects' HLA-A and HLA-B alleles were reportedly predicted accurately. For cytomegalovirus status, the classifier reportedly gave diagnoses with high specificity and sensitivity. Three chains linked to CMV were shown in vitro to be specific for CMV antigens.

Germline values: CDR1 MGHRA, CDR2 YSYEKL. This CDR3 has 15 amino acids. Trimming cost V 0 bases and J 6 bases; bases outside gene matches: 7. Primers for the PCR totalled 60 Vbeta and 13 Jbeta. Method: immunoSEQ multiplex PCR; TCRdb's copy keeps in-frame clones and lacks some. Of roughly 150,000 clones in the sample, 70% to 80% were seen once. Sequencing was performed on PBMCs. This clonotype originated in a man aged 18 to 30 in good health and CMV-seropositive. The gene calls are TRBV4-1 and TRBJ1-1; 7 bases align to TRBD1. The CDR3 DNA reads TGCGCCAGCAGCCAAGATGAGGGGGCGTATGCTGAAGCTTTCTTT. This translates into CASSQDEGAYAEAFF.